This T cell receptor beta chain was identified in a study of blood T cells in healthy people across ages. As concerns this clonotype: The antigen remains unidentified.

The authors ran a second PCR of about 7 to 11 cycles using a sample-barcoded 5' primer and a J-beta primer mix. TCRdb processed the 5' RACE reads anew with MiXCR; each CDR3 protein has one entry. The sample lists about 1.4 million distinct CDR3 sequences, approximately 60% seen once, with over 6.5% in the top ten. Donors ranged from roughly 6 to 100 years old and were healthy Caucasians in Russia. Study results and limitations: Long-lived and aged donors differed, with more naive CD4+ cells and higher diversity in the long-lived.

This sequence was found in a man aged 18 to 29 in good health. What was sequenced was blood.

This CDR3 is CASSSAGQGRYEQYF. The CDR3 DNA is TGTGCCAGCAGTTCAGCAGGGCAAGGGAGGTACGAGCAGTACTTC. V usage is TRBV28 and J usage is TRBJ2-4, with D possibly TRBD2 on 6 matching bases. Near its end, the DNA agrees better with TRBJ2-7, so the J call may be wrong. This CDR3 has 15 residues. The V gene's germline CDR1 is MDHEN and CDR2 SYDVKM.